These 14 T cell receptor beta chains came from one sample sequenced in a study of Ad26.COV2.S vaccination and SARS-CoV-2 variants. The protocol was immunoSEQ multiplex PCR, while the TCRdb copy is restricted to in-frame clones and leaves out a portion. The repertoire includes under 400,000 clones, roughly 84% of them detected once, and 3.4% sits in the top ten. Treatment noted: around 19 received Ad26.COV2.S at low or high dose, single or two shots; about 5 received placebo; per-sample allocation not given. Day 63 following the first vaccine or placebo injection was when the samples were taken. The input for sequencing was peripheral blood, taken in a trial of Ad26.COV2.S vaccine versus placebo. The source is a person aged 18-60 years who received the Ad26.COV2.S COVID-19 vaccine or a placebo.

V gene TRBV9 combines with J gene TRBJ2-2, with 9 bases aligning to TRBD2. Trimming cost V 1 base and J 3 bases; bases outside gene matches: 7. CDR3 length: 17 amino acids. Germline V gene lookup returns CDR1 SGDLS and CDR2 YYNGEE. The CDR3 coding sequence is TGTGCCAGCAGCGTATCTGCGGGGGGGCCCGACACCGGGGAGCTGTTTTTT. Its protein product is CASSVSAGGPDTGELFF.

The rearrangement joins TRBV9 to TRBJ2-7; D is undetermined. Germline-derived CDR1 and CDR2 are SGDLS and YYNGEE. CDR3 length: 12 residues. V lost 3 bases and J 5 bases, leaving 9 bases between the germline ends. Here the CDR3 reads CASSGSWDEQYF. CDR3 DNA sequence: TGTGCCAGCAGCGGTAGTTGGGACGAGCAGTACTTC.

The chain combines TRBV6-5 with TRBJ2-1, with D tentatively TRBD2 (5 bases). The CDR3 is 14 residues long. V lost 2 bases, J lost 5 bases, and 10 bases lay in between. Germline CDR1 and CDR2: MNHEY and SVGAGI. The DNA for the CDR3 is TGTGCCAGCAGTTACACCCCGGGAAACAATGAGCAGTTCTTC. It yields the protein CASSYTPGNNEQFF.

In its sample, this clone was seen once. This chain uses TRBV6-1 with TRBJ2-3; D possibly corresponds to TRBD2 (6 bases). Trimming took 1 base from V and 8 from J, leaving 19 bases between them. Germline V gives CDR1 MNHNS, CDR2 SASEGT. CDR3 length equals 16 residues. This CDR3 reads CASSEGGEALSGTQYF. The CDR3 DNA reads TGTGCCAGCAGTGAAGGCGGGGAAGCACTAAGTGGTACGCAGTATTTT.

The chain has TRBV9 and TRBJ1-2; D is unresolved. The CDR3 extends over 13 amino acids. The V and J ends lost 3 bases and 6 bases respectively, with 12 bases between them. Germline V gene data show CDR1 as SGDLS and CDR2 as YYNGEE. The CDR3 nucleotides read TGTGCCAGCAGCGAGGCGGGTATTGATGGCTACACCTTC. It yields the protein CASSEAGIDGYTF. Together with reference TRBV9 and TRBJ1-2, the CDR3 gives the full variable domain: DSGVTQTPKHLITATGQRVTLRCSPRSGDLSVYWYQQSLDQGLQFLIQYYNGEERAKGNILERFSAQQFPDLHSELNLSSLELGDSALYFCASSEAGIDGYTFGSGTRLTVV.

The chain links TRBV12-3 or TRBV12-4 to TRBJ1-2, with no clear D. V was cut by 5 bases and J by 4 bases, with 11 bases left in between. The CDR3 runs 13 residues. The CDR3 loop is CASSRRAVYGYTF. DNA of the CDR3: TGTGCCAGCAGTCGGCGGGCCGTCTATGGCTACACCTTC.

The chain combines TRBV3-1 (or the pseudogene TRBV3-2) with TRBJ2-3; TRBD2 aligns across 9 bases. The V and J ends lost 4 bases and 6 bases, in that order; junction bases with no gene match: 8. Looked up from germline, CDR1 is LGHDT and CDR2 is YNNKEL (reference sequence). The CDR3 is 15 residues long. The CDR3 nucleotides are TGTGCCAGCAGCCCCTACAGCGGGGGGCAGGATACGCAGTATTTT. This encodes CASSPYSGGQDTQYF.

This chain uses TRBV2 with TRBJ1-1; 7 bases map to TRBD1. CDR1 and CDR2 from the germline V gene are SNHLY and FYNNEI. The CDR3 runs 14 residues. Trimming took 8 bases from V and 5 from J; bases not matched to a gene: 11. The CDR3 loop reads CASGIRDSRTEAFF. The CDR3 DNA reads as TGTGCCAGCGGAATTCGGGACAGTCGGACTGAAGCTTTCTTT.

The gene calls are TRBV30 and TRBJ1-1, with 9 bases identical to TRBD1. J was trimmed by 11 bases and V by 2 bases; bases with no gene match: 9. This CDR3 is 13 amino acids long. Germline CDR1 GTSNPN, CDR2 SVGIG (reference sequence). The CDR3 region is CAWSKPGQGVAFF. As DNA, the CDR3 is TGTGCCTGGAGTAAGCCGGGACAGGGAGTTGCTTTCTTT.

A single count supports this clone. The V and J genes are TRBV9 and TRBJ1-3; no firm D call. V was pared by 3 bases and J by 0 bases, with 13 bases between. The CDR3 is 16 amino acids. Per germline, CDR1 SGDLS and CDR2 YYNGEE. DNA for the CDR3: TGTGCCAGCAGCGCCCAGACTGTGAGCTCTGGAAACACCATATATTTT. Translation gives CASSAQTVSSGNTIYF.

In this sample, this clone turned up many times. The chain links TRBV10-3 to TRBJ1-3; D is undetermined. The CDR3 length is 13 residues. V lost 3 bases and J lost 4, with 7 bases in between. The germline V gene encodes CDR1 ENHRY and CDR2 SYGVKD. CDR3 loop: CAISDGSGNTIYF. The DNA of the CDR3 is TGTGCCATCAGTGATGGGAGCGGAAACACCATATATTTT.

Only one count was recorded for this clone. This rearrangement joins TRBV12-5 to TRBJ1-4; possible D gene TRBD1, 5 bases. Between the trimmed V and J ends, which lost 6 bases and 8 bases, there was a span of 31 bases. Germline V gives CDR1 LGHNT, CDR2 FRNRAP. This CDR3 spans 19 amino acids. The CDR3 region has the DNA TGTGCTAGTGGCCTTGGGGTTGGGGGTCTCGGCGGGTTTGGCGAAAAACTGTTTTTT. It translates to CASGLGVGGLGGFGEKLFF.

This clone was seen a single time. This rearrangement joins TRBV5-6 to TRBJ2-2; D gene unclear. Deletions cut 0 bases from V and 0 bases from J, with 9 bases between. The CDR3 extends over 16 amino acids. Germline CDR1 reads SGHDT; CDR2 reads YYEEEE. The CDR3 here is CASSLVGPANTGELFF. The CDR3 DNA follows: TGTGCCAGCAGCTTGGTAGGGCCCGCGAACACCGGGGAGCTGTTTTTT.

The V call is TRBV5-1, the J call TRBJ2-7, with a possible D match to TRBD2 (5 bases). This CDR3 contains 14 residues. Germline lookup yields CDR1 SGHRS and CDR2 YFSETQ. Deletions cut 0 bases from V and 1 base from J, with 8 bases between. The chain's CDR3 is CASSLERASYEQYF. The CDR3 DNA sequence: TGCGCCAGCAGCTTGGAGAGGGCATCCTACGAGCAGTACTTC. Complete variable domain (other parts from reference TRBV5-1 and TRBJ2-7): KAGVTQTPRYLIKTRGQQVTLSCSPISGHRSVSWYQQTPGQGLQFLFEYFSETQRNKGNFPGRFSGRQFSNSRSEMNVSTLELGDSALYLCASSLERASYEQYFGPGTRLTVT.